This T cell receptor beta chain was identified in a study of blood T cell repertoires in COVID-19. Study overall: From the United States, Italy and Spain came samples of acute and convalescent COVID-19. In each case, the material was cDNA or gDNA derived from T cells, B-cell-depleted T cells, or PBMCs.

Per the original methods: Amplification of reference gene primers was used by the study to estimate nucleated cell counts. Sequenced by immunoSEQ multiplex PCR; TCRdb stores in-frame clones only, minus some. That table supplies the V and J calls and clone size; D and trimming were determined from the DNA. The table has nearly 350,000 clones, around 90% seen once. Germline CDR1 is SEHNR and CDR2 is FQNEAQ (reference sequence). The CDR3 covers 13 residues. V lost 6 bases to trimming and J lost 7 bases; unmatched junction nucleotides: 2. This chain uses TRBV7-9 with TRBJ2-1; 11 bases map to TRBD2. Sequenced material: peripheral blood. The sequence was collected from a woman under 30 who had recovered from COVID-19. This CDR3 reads CASRLAGVNEQFF. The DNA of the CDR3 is TGTGCCAGCAGACTAGCGGGAGTTAATGAGCAGTTCTTC.